The 6 T cell receptor beta chains listed next were all sequenced from one sample in a study of CD8 T cells in ankylosing spondylitis. TCRdb re-analysed the 5' RACE reads in MiXCR, keeping a single row per CDR3 protein. The sample contains about 130,000 distinct CDR3 sequences, roughly 6.6% of which appear only once. Material: blood, either unsorted or a sorted T cell fraction (not recorded which). These receptors were taken from a female donor with ankylosing spondylitis or in good health (not recorded which).

The chain combines TRBV18 with TRBJ2-1; 8 bases fit TRBD1. V lost 3 bases, J lost 8 bases, and 12 bases stayed unmatched. The CDR3 has 16 residues. Per germline, CDR1 KGHSH and CDR2 LQKENI. The CDR3 spells CASSPVSRGRGDEQFF. CDR3 bases: TGTGCCAGCTCACCTGTGTCCAGGGGGCGCGGCGATGAGCAGTTCTTC.

In its sample, this clonotype was seen a few times. The CDR3 bases are TGTGCCAGCAGTGGCCGGGGGGAGGACACCGGGGAGCTGTTTTTT. This encodes CASSGRGEDTGELFF. This chain joins TRBV2 and TRBJ2-2; 7 nucleotides line up with TRBD2. The CDR3 runs 15 residues. V shed 4 bases and J 3 bases; nucleotides not matched to a gene: 5. Germline V lookup: CDR1 SNHLY, CDR2 FYNNEI.

This clonotype was detected many times. The chain employs TRBV6-6 and TRBJ2-1; 9 bases are a match to TRBD2. The junction had 3 bases not matched to a gene; V was cut back by 8 bases and J by 4 bases. Germline lookup yields CDR1 MNHNY and CDR2 SVGAGI (reference sequence). The CDR3 loop spans 13 amino acids. CDR3 coding DNA: TGTGCCAGCCGGACTAGCGCGTACAATGAGCAGTTCTTC. This translates into CASRTSAYNEQFF.

This clonotype was seen ten or more times. The rearrangement uses TRBV12-3 or TRBV12-4 and TRBJ2-5; TRBD2 aligns across 9 bases. V shed 3 bases, J shed 2 bases, and the junction held 4 bases outside the gene matches. The CDR3 spans 15 residues. The CDR3 sequence is CASSLNSGGQETQYF. The CDR3 bases are TGTGCCAGCAGTTTGAATAGCGGGGGACAAGAGACCCAGTACTTC.

This clonotype was counted at least ten times. At one end the junction does not follow the germline gene, possibly because of a read error. The chain carries TRBV7-7 and TRBJ1-1, with D unresolved. The CDR3 totals 13 residues. The germline V gene encodes CDR1 SSHAT and CDR2 FNYEAQ (reference sequence). This CDR3 reads CASSPLENTEAFF. CDR3 nucleotides: TGTGCTAGCAGCCCTCTCGAGAACACTGAAGCTTTCTTT.

This chain connects TRBV15 to TRBJ1-4; 9 nucleotides line up with TRBD1. V lost 3 bases, J lost 10 bases, and 9 bases stayed unmatched. Germline V CDR1 and CDR2: LNHNV, YYDKDF (reference sequence). This CDR3 has 15 amino acids. CDR3 nucleotide sequence: TGTGCCACCAGCAGCCCGGGGACAGGGAGGTCAAAACTGTTTTTT. As protein: CATSSPGTGRSKLFF.